These 31 T cell receptor beta chains share one sample of origin, sequenced in a study of T cells in tuberculosis. Assay used: immunoSEQ multiplex PCR; TCRdb lists only in-frame clones, some missing. The sample has about 31,000 clones; approximately 97% are singletons. The sequenced sample was PBMCs. These receptors were collected from a donor between 5 and 29 years old with latent tuberculosis or without tuberculosis infection.

V and J are TRBV30 and TRBJ2-5, with no clear D. The CDR3 totals 13 residues. The V end lost 1 base, the J end lost 0 bases, and 6 bases lay between the germline ends. The germline V gene has CDR1 GTSNPN and CDR2 SVGIG (reference sequence). The CDR3 reads CAWSGSDQETQYF. The CDR3 DNA reads as TGTGCCTGGAGTGGGTCAGACCAAGAGACCCAGTACTTC.

The DNA for the CDR3 is TGTGCCACCAGCAGAGATTTCATGTTCGGCTACACCTTC. Translated: CATSRDFMFGYTF. V usage is TRBV15 and J usage is TRBJ1-2; D remains ambiguous. This CDR3 has 13 amino acids. Germline CDR1 LNHNV, CDR2 YYDKDF (reference sequence). Trimming took off 0 bases at V and 8 bases at J, with 10 bases between the two ends.

V gene TRBV7-8 combines with J gene TRBJ1-3, with unresolved D. CDR3 length: 16 residues. The V gene lost 5 bases and the J gene lost 0 bases, with 14 bases spanning the gap. Germline V gives CDR1 SGHVS, CDR2 FQNEAQ. In DNA form, the CDR3 reads TGTGCCAGCAGCCCCGCCGGGGATCACTCTGGAAACACCATATATTTT. Residues: CASSPAGDHSGNTIYF.

The chain is built from TRBV29-1 and TRBJ1-2; 7 bases line up with TRBD1. The CDR3 is 12 amino acids. Trimming took 6 bases from V and 8 from J; bases not matched to a gene: 9. The V gene's germline CDR1 is SQVTM and CDR2 ANQGSEA. The CDR3 DNA reads TGCAGCGTAGTAACAGGGGCTGTGGGCTACACCTTC. Translation gives CSVVTGAVGYTF.

The rearrangement links TRBV21-1 to TRBJ1-1; the table assigns TRBD1, which was not confirmed against the DNA. TRBV21-1 constitutes a pseudogene. This CDR3 contains 15 residues. The CDR3 spells CASSKQGSWSTEAFF. The CDR3 DNA follows: TGTGCCAGCAGCAAACAGGGAAGTTGGAGCACTGAAGCTTTCTTT.

The gene calls are TRBV2 and TRBJ2-2; TRBD2 aligns across 16 bases. CDR3 size: 17 residues. The V gene end was trimmed by 8 bases and the J gene end by 4 bases; junction bases not matched to a gene: 7. CDR1 is SNHLY, CDR2 FYNNEI, per germline. The CDR3 protein is CASGTSGGAVGTGELFF. CDR3 sequence (DNA): TGTGCCAGCGGGACTAGCGGGGGGGCCGTGGGCACCGGGGAGCTGTTTTTT. The full variable domain, rest sourced from reference TRBV2 and TRBJ2-2, is EPEVTQTPSHQVTQMGQEVILRCVPISNHLYFYWYRQILGQKVEFLVSFYNNEISEKSEIFDDQFSVERPDGSNFTLKIRSTKLEDSAMYFCASGTSGGAVGTGELFFGEGSRLTVL.

The chain couples TRBV6-1 to TRBJ1-2; no reliable D call. Germline V gives CDR1 MNHNS, CDR2 SASEGT. Trimming took off 1 base at V and 1 base at J, with 10 bases between the two ends. This CDR3 contains 15 residues. As DNA, the CDR3 is TGTGCCAGCAGTGAAGAAGGCAGGTTTAACTATGGCTACACCTTC. As protein: CASSEEGRFNYGYTF.

In regard to this clone: The junction departs from germline at one end; a sequencing error may be responsible. The V and J genes are TRBV6-5 and TRBJ1-4, with 9 bases aligning to TRBD1. Germline lookup yields CDR1 MNHEY and CDR2 SVGAGI. This CDR3 region has 14 residues. Here the CDR3 reads CASSRDRDNVKLFF. The CDR3 DNA reads TGTGCCAGCAGCCGGGACAGGGATAATGTAAAACTGTTTTTT.

The rearrangement uses TRBV4-1 and TRBJ2-6; possible D gene TRBD2, 6 bases. Germline lookup yields CDR1 MGHRA and CDR2 YSYEKL. Trimming left V 3 bases short and J 1 base short, with 19 bases between. The CDR3 is 19 amino acids. This CDR3 is CASSHYYQGGRSGANVLTF. Here the CDR3 DNA reads TGCGCCAGCAGCCATTATTACCAGGGAGGTAGGTCTGGGGCCAACGTCCTGACTTTC.

V and J are TRBV28 and TRBJ2-7, with TRBD2 matching over 10 bases. The CDR3 totals 17 residues. With 10 bases clipped from V and 7 bases from J, the junction kept 22 bases outside the gene matches. Germline values: CDR1 MDHEN, CDR2 SYDVKM. In DNA, the CDR3 is TGTGCCACCAAAATTCTCGAGGGAGCGGGAGGGCCAGGAGAGCAGTACTTC. It translates to CATKILEGAGGPGEQYF.

The J gene is TRBJ2-1, the V gene TRBV4-1; 9 positions agree with TRBD1. Losses at the gene ends were 3 bases for V and 3 bases for J; bases not matched to a gene: 3. The germline CDR1 and CDR2 sequences are MGHRA and YSYEKL. This CDR3 has 15 amino acids. CDR3 loop: CASSQGQGDYNEQFF. CDR3 DNA sequence: TGCGCCAGCAGCCAGGGACAGGGTGACTACAATGAGCAGTTCTTC.

The chain joins TRBV18 to TRBJ2-5; 14 bases agree with TRBD2. This CDR3 has 17 residues. The germline V gene has CDR1 KGHSH and CDR2 LQKENI. J was trimmed by 1 base and V by 5 bases; bases with no gene match: 6. The CDR3 is CASSILGLAGGQETQYF. The CDR3 bases are TGTGCCAGCTCAATCCTCGGACTAGCGGGGGGCCAAGAGACCCAGTACTTC. Combining the CDR3 with reference TRBV18 and TRBJ2-5 gives the whole variable domain NAGVMQNPRHLVRRRGQEARLRCSPMKGHSHVYWYRQLPEEGLKFMVYLQKENIIDESGMPKERFSAEFPKEGPSILRIQQVVRGDSAAYFCASSILGLAGGQETQYFGPGTRLLVL.

The chain recombines TRBV6-5 with TRBJ1-1; D is undetermined. Trimming cost V 2 bases and J 4 bases, with 11 bases left between them. Germline V gene lookup returns CDR1 MNHEY and CDR2 SVGAGI. The CDR3 consists of 14 residues. CDR3 region: CASSYLGRSTEAFF. The CDR3 region has the DNA TGTGCCAGCAGTTACCTGGGCAGATCCACTGAAGCTTTCTTT.

This clone was counted a single time. CDR3 bases: TGTGCCAGCAGCGCCATTATGGACAGGGTGAACTATGGCTACACCTTC. Its translation: CASSAIMDRVNYGYTF. The V gene is TRBV9, the J gene TRBJ1-2; 8 positions agree with TRBD1. The CDR3 spans 16 residues. Germline assignment: CDR1 SGDLS and CDR2 YYNGEE. The V segment lost 3 bases and the J segment 2 bases; nucleotides outside the gene matches: 9.

This chain connects TRBV7-2 to TRBJ2-7; 8 nucleotides agree with TRBD2. The J segment lost 2 bases and the V segment lost 5 bases, leaving 2 bases of the junction unmatched. This CDR3 has 13 residues. The germline V gene encodes CDR1 SGHTA and CDR2 FQGNSA. The CDR3 coding sequence is TGTGCCAGCAGCATACTAGCGGCCTACGAGCAGTACTTC. This sequence encodes CASSILAAYEQYF.

This CDR3 is CSGETGTSGSYNEQFF. DNA for the CDR3: TGCAGCGGGGAAACAGGGACTAGCGGTTCCTACAATGAGCAGTTCTTC. This chain links TRBV29-1 with TRBJ2-1, with 11 bases identical to TRBD2. Germline CDR1 SQVTM, CDR2 ANQGSEA. The CDR3 consists of 16 residues. V lost 7 bases and J lost 1; bases outside the gene matches: 9.

The DNA for the CDR3 is TGTGCCAGCAGTGAACAATCGGGACAGGGGAGAGGCTACACCTTC. Protein product: CASSEQSGQGRGYTF. The chain is built from TRBV6-1 and TRBJ1-2, with TRBD1 matching 10 bases. Germline trimming cut 2 bases from V and 8 bases from J; bases unmatched to any gene: 8. The germline V gene has CDR1 MNHNS and CDR2 SASEGT. The CDR3 consists of 15 residues.

This clone has only a few counts. The chain joins TRBV27 to TRBJ2-1; the match to TRBD2 covers 7 bases. This CDR3 has 15 residues. The trim removed 7 bases at V and 8 bases at J, leaving 14 bases unmatched. Germline assignment: CDR1 MNHEY and CDR2 SMNVEV (reference sequence). CDR3: CASTQWGEGRDEQFF. The CDR3 DNA reads as TGTGCCAGCACCCAGTGGGGGGAGGGCCGCGATGAGCAGTTCTTC.

The chain has TRBV6-5 and TRBJ1-3, with D perhaps TRBD1 (6 bases). The CDR3 contains 15 residues. Deletions cut 6 bases from V and 0 bases from J, with 12 bases between. Germline CDR1 reads MNHEY; CDR2 reads SVGAGI. CDR3 sequence reads: CASSPDRSSGNTIYF. CDR3 in DNA: TGTGCCAGCAGCCCCGACAGGAGCTCTGGAAACACCATATATTTT.

This chain uses TRBV13 with TRBJ2-1, with D perhaps matching TRBD2 (5 bases). The CDR3 length is 12 residues. From germline, CDR1 is PRHDT and CDR2 FYEKMQ (reference sequence). The V gene lost 8 bases and the J gene lost 6 bases, with 11 bases spanning the gap. The CDR3 here is CASGLRGNEQFF. CDR3 nucleotide sequence: TGTGCCAGCGGACTTCGGGGCAATGAGCAGTTCTTC.

The chain recombines TRBV28 with TRBJ2-7; TRBD2 matches 8 bases. J lost 0 bases, V lost 6 bases, and 10 bases had no gene match. The CDR3 totals 16 residues. The germline V gene has CDR1 MDHEN and CDR2 SYDVKM. The CDR3: CASRTASAGGSYEQYF. In DNA, the CDR3 is TGTGCCAGCAGAACTGCGTCGGCGGGGGGCTCCTACGAGCAGTACTTC.

The chain couples TRBV30 to TRBJ2-7; TRBD2 agrees at 8 bases. J gave up 3 bases and V 1 base, and 11 bases lay outside the gene matches. Germline assignment: CDR1 GTSNPN and CDR2 SVGIG (reference sequence). This CDR3 contains 16 residues. CDR3 amino acids: CAWSGVTSVEVYEQYF. The CDR3 bases are TGTGCCTGGAGTGGTGTGACTAGCGTCGAGGTCTACGAGCAGTACTTC.

The V gene is TRBV5-1, the J gene TRBJ2-6; 7 bases are shared with TRBD1. CDR1 is SGHRS and CDR2 is YFSETQ in the germline V gene. The length of the CDR3 is 15 residues. Losses at the gene ends were 5 bases for V and 2 bases for J; bases not matched to a gene: 4. CDR3 nucleotides: TGCGCCAGCAGTTACGGGACAGCTGGGGCCAACGTCCTGACTTTC. Translated: CASSYGTAGANVLTF.

This CDR3 is CASRSPGGGETQYF. As DNA, the CDR3 is TGTGCCAGCAGGTCCCCGGGGGGGGGAGAGACCCAGTACTTC. The V gene is TRBV28, the J gene TRBJ2-5, with 8 nucleotides matching TRBD2. V trimming: 6 bases; J trimming: 4 bases; junction bases outside the gene matches: 7. This CDR3 is built from 14 residues. Germline V gene sequence: CDR1 MDHEN, CDR2 SYDVKM.

The rearrangement links TRBV18 to TRBJ1-1; no clear D. The CDR3 consists of 16 residues. Germline CDR1 reads KGHSH; CDR2 reads LQKENI. V lost 3 bases and J lost 5, with 19 bases in between. This chain's CDR3 is CASSPFLGPGSTEAFF. In DNA, the CDR3 is TGTGCCAGCTCACCCTTTCTGGGCCCAGGCTCGACTGAAGCTTTCTTT.

The V call is TRBV29-1, the J call TRBJ1-1; 8 nucleotides align to TRBD1. The CDR3 is made up of 17 amino acids. Per germline, CDR1 SQVTM and CDR2 ANQGSEA. J was trimmed by 1 base and V by 6 bases; bases with no gene match: 16. CDR3 DNA sequence: TGCAGCGTGATCGACAGGGGCGGTGACACGTCGAACACTGAAGCTTTCTTT. Translation gives CSVIDRGGDTSNTEAFF.

The chain couples TRBV7-9 to TRBJ2-7; tentatively, D is TRBD1 (6 bases). The length of the CDR3 is 15 residues. Trimming pared 4 bases from V and 2 bases from J, leaving 15 bases between. Germline CDR1 reads SEHNR; CDR2 reads FQNEAQ (reference sequence). CDR3 protein: CASSSRDIVTYEQYF. Written as DNA, the CDR3 is TGTGCCAGCAGCTCTCGGGACATAGTAACCTACGAGCAGTACTTC.

This clone has a single count. In the same sample, other DNA sequences code for this CDR3. The V call is TRBV13, the J call TRBJ1-5; D is uncertain. CDR3 length equals 14 residues. Germline V gene data show CDR1 as PRHDT and CDR2 as FYEKMQ (reference sequence). V was clipped by 0 bases and J by 6 bases, with 9 bases between them. CDR3 nucleotide sequence: TGTGCCAGCAGCTTAGGCCTTGGCCGTCAGCCCCAGCATTTT. It codes for CASSLGLGRQPQHF.

The chain is built from TRBV27 and TRBJ2-3; tentative D call: TRBD2 (5 bases). The V end was cut by 2 bases, the J end by 0 bases, with 9 bases between. CDR3 length: 15 amino acids. Germline CDR1 MNHEY, CDR2 SMNVEV (reference sequence). CDR3 coding DNA: TGTGCCAGCAGTTTAATAGGACTTAGCACAGATACGCAGTATTTT. It is translated as CASSLIGLSTDTQYF.

This sequence joins TRBV18 and TRBJ2-3; possibly TRBD1 for D (5 bases). The CDR3 runs to 13 residues. V was shortened by 4 bases and J by 4 bases, with 9 bases between the two germline ends. CDR1 and CDR2 from the germline V gene are KGHSH and LQKENI. CDR3 coding DNA: TGTGCCAGCTCACGCCAGGGTCCAGATACGCAGTATTTT. Translation gives CASSRQGPDTQYF. Based on the CDR3 plus reference TRBV18 and TRBJ2-3, the full variable domain is NAGVMQNPRHLVRRRGQEARLRCSPMKGHSHVYWYRQLPEEGLKFMVYLQKENIIDESGMPKERFSAEFPKEGPSILRIQQVVRGDSAAYFCASSRQGPDTQYFGPGTRLTVL.

The table lists this clone with a count of one. The J gene is TRBJ1-1, the V gene TRBV5-4; D ambiguous. Germline V gene lookup returns CDR1 SGHNT and CDR2 YYREEE (reference sequence). Trimming took off 3 bases at V and 1 base at J, with 10 bases between the two ends. This CDR3 region has 14 residues. CDR3 DNA: TGTGCCAGCAGCTCCGCCCTGAGGAACACTGAAGCTTTCTTT. This codes for CASSSALRNTEAFF.